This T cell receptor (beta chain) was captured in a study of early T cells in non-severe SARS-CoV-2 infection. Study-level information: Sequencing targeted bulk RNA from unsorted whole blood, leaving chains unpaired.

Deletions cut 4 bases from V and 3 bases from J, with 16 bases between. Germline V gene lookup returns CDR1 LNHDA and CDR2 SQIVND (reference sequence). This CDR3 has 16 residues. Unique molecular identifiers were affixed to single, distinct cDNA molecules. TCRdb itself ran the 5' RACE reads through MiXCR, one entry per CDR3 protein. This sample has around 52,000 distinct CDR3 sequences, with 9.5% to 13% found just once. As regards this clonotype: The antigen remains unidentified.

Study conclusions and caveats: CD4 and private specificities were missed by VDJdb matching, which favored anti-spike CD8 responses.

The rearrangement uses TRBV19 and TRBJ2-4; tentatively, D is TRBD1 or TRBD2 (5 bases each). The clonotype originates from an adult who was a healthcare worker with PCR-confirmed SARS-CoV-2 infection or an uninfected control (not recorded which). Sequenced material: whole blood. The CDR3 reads CASSTGANQGKNIQYF. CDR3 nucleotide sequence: TGTGCCAGTAGTACCGGGGCAAATCAGGGCAAAAACATTCAGTACTTC.